The 2 T cell receptor beta chains listed next were all sequenced from one sample in a study of Ad26.COV2.S vaccination and SARS-CoV-2 variants. Treatment meaning: 15 to 20 received Ad26.COV2.S at low or high dose, single or two shots; 5 received placebo; per-sample allocation not given. Day 63 after the first vaccine or placebo injection was the time point for sampling. Sequencing was performed with immunoSEQ multiplex PCR; in TCRdb, only in-frame clones are kept and a portion is missing. The table includes 320,000 or so clones, around 90% detected once. The sequences come from peripheral blood, collected in a trial of Ad26.COV2.S vaccine versus placebo. The receptors here all came from a person between 18 and 65 years old who received the Ad26.COV2.S COVID-19 vaccine or a placebo.

J is TRBJ2-3 and V is TRBV5-1, with D hard to call. V lost 4 bases and J lost 2, with 11 bases in between. This CDR3 has 14 residues. Germline CDR1 is SGHRS and CDR2 is YFSETQ. CDR3 bases: TGCGCCAGCAGCCCGGTAGTCGCCACAGATACGCAGTATTTT. It codes for CASSPVVATDTQYF.

Points on this clone: This CDR3 is also generated by other DNA sequences in the sample. This chain joins TRBV18 and TRBJ2-4, with D hard to call. The length of the CDR3 is 15 residues. V was cut by 0 bases and J by 1 base, with 7 bases left in between. Germline V CDR1 and CDR2: KGHSH, LQKENI. CDR3 sequence: CASSPPSRAKNIQYF. For the CDR3, the DNA is TGTGCCAGCTCACCACCGTCTCGGGCCAAAAACATTCAGTACTTC.